A selection of T cell receptor beta chains follows, all from one sample in a study of T cell responses to AZD1222 COVID-19 vaccine. TCRdb's copy holds only in-frame clones and misses some; the assay was immunoSEQ multiplex PCR. The sample contains 150,000 or so clones, more than 70% of which appear only once. The source was peripheral blood, collected on day 0 of AZD1222 vaccination. The receptors were gathered from an adult in good health. Both conserved end residues are part of each CDR3. Fields, in order: CDR3 protein, J gene, V gene, clone size. Some rows mark clone size as missing; the rest say once, few, many or name a class of expanded clone.

CDR3: CASIGQGTEAFF
J: TRBJ1-1
V: TRBV6-5
size: once

CDR3: CASSFGQVHQPQHF
J: TRBJ1-5
V: TRBV5-5
size: -

CDR3: CASRDLGKLFF
J: TRBJ1-4
V: TRBV27
size: few

CDR3: CASSGTGGLSPLHF
J: TRBJ1-6
V: TRBV27
size: once

CDR3: CASSLAGWGTEAFF
J: TRBJ1-1
V: TRBV5-5
size: -

CDR3: CAWSVNGDSPLHF
J: TRBJ1-6
V: TRBV30
size: -

CDR3: CASSQDSGTEAFF
J: TRBJ1-1
V: TRBV4-2
size: -

CDR3: CASSLEGLGVREQYF
J: TRBJ2-7
V: TRBV5-1
size: -

CDR3: CASSQGPGQNSPLHF
J: TRBJ1-6
V: TRBV4-2
size: -

CDR3: CASSLFPGGTTYNEQFF
J: TRBJ2-1
V: TRBV7-2
size: -

CDR3: CASSFTLTLEQYF
J: TRBJ2-7
V: TRBV12-3/TRBV12-4
size: -

CDR3: CASSYTPGTGDTEAFF
J: TRBJ1-1
V: TRBV6-2/TRBV6-3
size: -

CDR3: CASSLVAWNSPLHF
J: TRBJ1-6
V: TRBV11-2
size: few

CDR3: CASSLGGSNEKLFF
J: TRBJ1-4
V: TRBV11-3
size: -

CDR3: CASSEFGATNYGYTF
J: TRBJ1-2
V: TRBV25-1
size: -

CDR3: CASSIRAYNQPQHF
J: TRBJ1-5
V: TRBV19
size: -

CDR3: CASSPDTYGYTF
J: TRBJ1-2
V: TRBV2
size: -

CDR3: CASSPGGAGAFYEQYF
J: TRBJ2-7
V: TRBV5-5
size: -

CDR3: CASSLGSSRSETQYF
J: TRBJ2-5
V: TRBV13
size: -

CDR3: CASTTDTYNEQFF
J: TRBJ2-1
V: TRBV12-3/TRBV12-4
size: -

CDR3: CASRFKVSTEAFF
J: TRBJ1-1
V: TRBV5-1
size: -

CDR3: CASSGSRTGTGNTIYF
J: TRBJ1-3
V: TRBV5-5
size: -